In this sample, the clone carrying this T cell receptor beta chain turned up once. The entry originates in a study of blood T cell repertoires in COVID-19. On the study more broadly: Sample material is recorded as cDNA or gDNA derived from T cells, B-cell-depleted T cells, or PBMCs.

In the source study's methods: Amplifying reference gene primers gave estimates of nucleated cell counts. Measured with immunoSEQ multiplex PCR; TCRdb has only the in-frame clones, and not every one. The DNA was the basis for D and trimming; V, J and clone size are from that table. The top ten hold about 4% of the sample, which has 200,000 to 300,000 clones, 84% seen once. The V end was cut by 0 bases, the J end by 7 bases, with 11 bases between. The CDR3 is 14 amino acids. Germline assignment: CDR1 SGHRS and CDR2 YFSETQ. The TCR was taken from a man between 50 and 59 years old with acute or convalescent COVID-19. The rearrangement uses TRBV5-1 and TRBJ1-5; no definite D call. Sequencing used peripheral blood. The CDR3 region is CASSLGQPGQPQHF. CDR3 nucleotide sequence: TGCGCCAGCAGCTTGGGCCAGCCCGGGCAGCCCCAGCATTTT.